These T cell receptor beta chains were read from a single sample in a study of blood T cell repertoires in COVID-19. Clones were read by immunoSEQ multiplex PCR, and TCRdb kept only the in-frame ones, dropping some. Here the sample spans 150,000 to 180,000 clones, approximately 85% being singletons. Source material: peripheral blood. The source of these receptors is a man aged 55 to 70 with COVID-19, enrolled during active disease. CDR3s include the opening cysteine and the closing phenylalanine or tryptophan. D genes are given only for firm matches. The listing skips clone size in some rows; elsewhere it reads once, few, many or a size class.

v_call,j_call,d_call,clone_size,cdr3_aa,cdr3_nt
TRBV7-9,TRBJ1-5,NA,few,CASSPGLLAGQPQHF,TGTGCCAGCAGCCCAGGACTCCTGGCCGGTCAGCCCCAGCATTTT
TRBV24-1,TRBJ1-1,TRBD1,NA,CATSPHRGSTEAFF,TGTGCCACCAGCCCCCACAGGGGTAGCACTGAAGCTTTCTTT
TRBV18,TRBJ1-1,NA,NA,CASSKDTLNTEAFF,TGTGCCAGCTCAAAGGACACCCTGAACACTGAAGCTTTCTTT
TRBV14,TRBJ2-1,TRBD2,NA,CASSQLAGSYNEQFF,TGTGCCAGCAGCCAACTAGCGGGCTCCTACAATGAGCAGTTCTTC
TRBV18,TRBJ2-1,TRBD1,NA,CASSPPTGAYNEQFF,TGTGCCAGCTCACCACCGACAGGGGCCTACAATGAGCAGTTCTTC
TRBV2,TRBJ2-2,NA,once,CASSDSGFNTGELFF,TGTGCCAGCAGTGACTCGGGGTTTAACACCGGGGAGCTGTTTTTT
TRBV28,TRBJ1-4,NA,NA,CASSLGGDEKLFF,TGTGCCAGCAGTCTCGGAGGTGATGAAAAACTGTTTTTT
TRBV30,TRBJ1-1,NA,NA,CAWSAGAAAFLF,TGTGCCTGGAGTGCAGGGGCAGCCGCCTTCCTTTTT
TRBV19,TRBJ1-4,NA,NA,CASSIGGINEKLFF,TGTGCCAGTAGTATCGGGGGGATTAATGAAAAACTGTTTTTT
TRBV18,TRBJ1-1,TRBD1,NA,CASSPQGTGAVTEAFF,TGTGCCAGCTCACCACAGGGGACAGGGGCTGTCACTGAAGCTTTCTTT
TRBV5-1,TRBJ1-5,NA,NA,CASSLGADAGQPQHF,TGCGCCAGCAGCTTGGGGGCAGACGCAGGTCAGCCCCAGCATTTT
TRBV19,TRBJ2-3,NA,NA,CASSAGAPSTDTQYF,TGTGCCAGTAGTGCGGGGGCCCCTAGCACAGATACGCAGTATTTT
TRBV20-1,TRBJ1-2,NA,NA,CSAPHRDGYTF,TGCAGTGCTCCCCATCGGGATGGCTACACCTTC
TRBV18,TRBJ2-7,NA,NA,CASSPFGSAGNDEQYF,TGTGCCAGCTCACCATTCGGAAGTGCAGGGAACGACGAGCAGTACTTC
TRBV4-2,TRBJ2-7,NA,NA,CASSRRQPYEQYF,TGTGCCAGCAGCCGGCGGCAGCCCTACGAGCAGTACTTC
TRBV24-1,TRBJ2-2,TRBD2,NA,CATRGLAGVSGELFF,TGTGCCACCAGAGGACTAGCGGGAGTCTCCGGGGAGCTGTTTTTT